Listed below are T cell receptor beta chains from one sample, sequenced in a study of blood T cell repertoires in COVID-19. TCRdb keeps only in-frame clones here, not all; method: immunoSEQ multiplex PCR. Of hundreds of thousands of clones listed, 87% are singletons. The sequencing input was PBMCs or T cells enriched from blood (not recorded which). Receptor source: a woman between 18 and 30 years old who had recovered from COVID-19. Each CDR3 is given with its conserved first and last residue. A D gene is named only where the DNA matches it firmly. Clone size appears in some rows only: once, few, many, or a class for an expanded clone.

once	NA	TRBV5-1	TRBJ2-7	TGCGCCAGCAGCTTGGGGCCCGCCGGGGACGAGCAGTACTTC	CASSLGPAGDEQYF
NA	TRBD1	TRBV12-3/TRBV12-4	TRBJ1-2	TGTGCCAGCAGTACCACAGGGGGAGGCTACACCTTC	CASSTTGGGYTF
NA	NA	TRBV7-2	TRBJ2-2	TGTGCCAGCAGCCCCCGGACAGCTGTGAACACCGGGGAGCTGTTTTTT	CASSPRTAVNTGELFF
NA	NA	TRBV5-1	TRBJ1-5	TGCGCCAGCAGCTCCCCCACGGGGGGCTATAGCAATCAGCCCCAGCATTTT	CASSSPTGGYSNQPQHF
NA	NA	TRBV6-2/TRBV6-3	TRBJ2-7	TGTGCCAGCAGTTACACCAGGGGCGAGGACTACGAGCAGTACTTC	CASSYTRGEDYEQYF
NA	NA	TRBV28	TRBJ1-1	TGTGCCAGCAGTTTATTTCAGGTCGGAATGAACACTGAAGCTTTCTTT	CASSLFQVGMNTEAFF
NA	TRBD1	TRBV5-1	TRBJ1-4	TGCGCCAGCAGCTTGCGGCAGGGGGGAGAAAAACTGTTTTTT	CASSLRQGGEKLFF
NA	TRBD1	TRBV19	TRBJ2-5	TGTGCCAGTAGTATTACAGGGGGTCAAGAGACCCAGTACTTC	CASSITGGQETQYF
once	NA	TRBV5-5	TRBJ1-1	TGTGCCAGCAGCTTGGGAGTCCATGAAGCTTTCTTT	CASSLGVHEAFF
NA	TRBD1	TRBV6-6	TRBJ2-7	TGTGCCAGCAGCCCGGGACAGGGACATTACGAGCAGTACTTC	CASSPGQGHYEQYF
NA	TRBD1	TRBV27	TRBJ1-6	TGTGCCAGCAGCCTCGGGACAGTAAATTCACCCCTCCACTTT	CASSLGTVNSPLHF
NA	NA	TRBV5-1	TRBJ1-4	TGCGCCAGTGGGAGGAATGAAAAACTGTTTTTT	CASGRNEKLFF
once	NA	TRBV7-7	TRBJ1-3	TGTGCCAGCAGCGCCTCCGGGGTCTCTGGAAACACCATATATTTT	CASSASGVSGNTIYF
NA	NA	TRBV19	TRBJ1-2	TGTGCCAGTAGTATTTCCCTCGGGATCCAGGGCTACACCTTC	CASSISLGIQGYTF
NA	NA	TRBV29-1	TRBJ2-3	TGCAGCGGTAGAGGATCTAGCGCGTTGGGCACAGATACGCAGTATTTT	CSGRGSSALGTDTQYF
NA	NA	TRBV4-1	TRBJ1-2	TGCGCCAGCAGCCAAGCTGGCTGGGAGGACGGCTACACCTTC	CASSQAGWEDGYTF
NA	NA	TRBV7-9	TRBJ1-1	TGTGCCAGCAGCCATGGGGCCACTGAAGCTTTCTTT	CASSHGATEAFF
NA	TRBD1	TRBV5-6	TRBJ2-7	TGTGCCAGCAGCTTACAGGGGAGCTCCTACGAGCAGTACTTC	CASSLQGSSYEQYF
NA	TRBD1	TRBV28	TRBJ1-6	TGTGCCAGCAGTTCTCCGGGACAGAGAAATTCACCCCTCCACTTT	CASSSPGQRNSPLHF
NA	NA	TRBV11-1	TRBJ2-2	TGTGCCAGCAGCCCAGGGGGGAGGATCGGGGAGCTGTTTTTT	CASSPGGRIGELFF
NA	TRBD2	TRBV3-1/TRBV3-2	TRBJ2-5	TGTGCCAGCAGCCAAAGGGGATCTCTAGCGGGAGGGGGAGAGACCCAGTACTTC	CASSQRGSLAGGGETQYF
NA	TRBD1	TRBV9	TRBJ1-1	TGTGCCAGCAGCGTAGCTTCAGGGGGTGTTTCGGACACTGAAGCTTTCTTT	CASSVASGGVSDTEAFF
NA	TRBD1	TRBV29-1	TRBJ2-7	TGCAGCGCTAGACAGGGGGCAGGCGAGCAGTACTTC	CSARQGAGEQYF
few	TRBD2	TRBV19	TRBJ2-1	TGTGCCAGTAGTCCTTTGACTAGCGGGGGTGGTGAGCAGTTCTTC	CASSPLTSGGGEQFF
NA	TRBD1	TRBV5-1	TRBJ2-7	TGCGCCAGCAGCCCACCTACCGGGACAGGCGCCTACGAGCAGTACTTC	CASSPPTGTGAYEQYF
NA	NA	TRBV25-1	TRBJ1-1	TGTGCCAGCAGTGAATTAACAGACACTGAAGCTTTCTTT	CASSELTDTEAFF